One and the same sample provided the 2 T cell receptor beta chains below, sequenced in a study of blood T cell repertoires in COVID-19. Clones were read by immunoSEQ multiplex PCR, and TCRdb kept only the in-frame ones, dropping some. Of around 200,000 clones listed, roughly 80% were seen once; the top ten hold over 5%. The sequencing sample was made of peripheral blood. These receptors originate from a woman between 40 and 50 years old with COVID-19, enrolled during active disease.

The rearrangement links TRBV3-1 (or the pseudogene TRBV3-2) to TRBJ2-2; 7 nucleotides match TRBD1. The CDR3 contains 15 residues. The V gene end was trimmed by 8 bases and the J gene end by 3 bases; junction bases not matched to a gene: 9. The germline V gene has CDR1 LGHDT and CDR2 YNNKEL (reference sequence). In DNA form, the CDR3 reads TGTGCCAGCTCCTCGGAGCAGGGGGACACCGGGGAGCTGTTTTTT. This encodes CASSSEQGDTGELFF.

This clone was seen a single time. The chain uses TRBV29-1 and TRBJ2-3, with TRBD2 matching over 10 bases. With V trimmed by 6 bases and J by 5 bases, 8 bases remained unmatched. This CDR3 contains 14 residues. Germline V CDR1 and CDR2: SQVTM, ANQGSEA. The CDR3 here is CSVPLAGDGDTQYF. The CDR3 DNA reads as TGCAGCGTACCTCTAGCGGGGGATGGAGATACGCAGTATTTT.